Listed below are T cell receptor beta chains from one sample, sequenced in a study of T-cell reconstitution after alpha-beta-depleted transplantation in children. TCRdb reanalysed the PCR reads using MiXCR and keeps one entry per CDR3 protein. The data contain some 500,000 distinct CDR3 sequences, approximately 20% of them seen just once; the ten biggest clones take up 3% to 3.5%. The input for sequencing was PBMCs from the stem cell graft donor, taken from the stem cell graft. All receptors derive from a human donor who donated a stem cell graft to a child with acute lymphoblastic leukemia. CDR3s include the opening cysteine and the closing phenylalanine or tryptophan. Fields, in order: J gene, D gene, V gene, clone size, CDR3 DNA, CDR3 protein. The D gene is left open where the match is weak. Size is omitted from some rows. Given values are once, few, many or a class for expanded clones.

TRBJ2-3 . TRBV7-6 once TGTGCCAGCAGCTTAAGTTCCCGCTCCACAGATACGCAGTATTTT CASSLSSRSTDTQYF
TRBJ2-5 . TRBV18 few TGTGCCAGCTCCCCTTCGAAGGAGACCCAGTACTTC CASSPSKETQYF
TRBJ2-1 . TRBV5-1 . TGCGCCAGCAGCTTACAGCTGACCTGGGTCGTCCCGTTACGGCATGAGCAGTTCTTC CASSLQLTWVVPLRHEQFF
TRBJ2-7 . TRBV25-1 . TGTGCCAGCAGTACTCGGGGCACCGACTACGAGCAGTACTTC CASSTRGTDYEQYF
TRBJ2-7 TRBD1 TRBV5-4 . TGTGCCAGCAGCTTGGGGACAGGGGCCTACCAGTACTTC CASSLGTGAYQYF
TRBJ1-1 . TRBV14 . TGTGCCAGCAGCCGGACAGTTGAAGCTTTCTTT CASSRTVEAFF
TRBJ1-3 TRBD1 TRBV20-1 . TGCAGTGCTTTTTACAGGGGACCTTTTGGAAACACCATATATTTT CSAFYRGPFGNTIYF
TRBJ1-1 . TRBV27 few TGTGCCAGCAGTTTAATGGACCAATCGGCCCCTGAAGCTTTCTTT CASSLMDQSAPEAFF
TRBJ1-2 . TRBV6-6 few TGTGCCAGCAGTCCCGAGGTGGATGGCTACACCTTC CASSPEVDGYTF
TRBJ2-4 . TRBV10-1 . TGCGCCAGCAGTGAGACAGGCACTAAAAACATTCAGTACTTC CASSETGTKNIQYF
TRBJ1-1 . TRBV9 once TGTGCCAGCAGCGACCCTGACGCTTTCTTT CASSDPDAFF
TRBJ2-2 TRBD2 TRBV18 . TGTGCCAGCTCACTCGGACTAGCGGGAGCGGCCGGGGAGCTGTTTTTT CASSLGLAGAAGELFF
TRBJ2-1 TRBD2 TRBV27 . TGTGCCAGCGCTCCGGGACTAGCAGCTCGTGAGCAGTTCTTC CASAPGLAAREQFF
TRBJ2-2 TRBD2 TRBV12-3/TRBV12-4 . TGTGCCAGCAGTTTAGGGACTAGCGGGGTCAACACCGGGGAGCTGTTTTTT CASSLGTSGVNTGELFF
TRBJ1-1 . TRBV3-1 . TGTGCCAGCAGCCTACAACCGGGTTACACTGAAGCTTTCTTT CASSLQPGYTEAFF
TRBJ1-1 . TRBV12-3/TRBV12-4 . TGTGCCAGCAGTTTAGCCCTTGGGTTTGACACTGAAGCTTTCTTT CASSLALGFDTEAFF
TRBJ1-3 . TRBV27 . TGTGCCCGCAGTTTATACAGTAATGGAAACACCATATATTTT CARSLYSNGNTIYF
TRBJ2-1 TRBD2 TRBV27 once TGTGCCAGCAAACTAGCGGGAGCGTTTTACAATGAGCAGTTCTTC CASKLAGAFYNEQFF
TRBJ2-7 TRBD2 TRBV7-8 few TGTGCCAGCCAGCTTTTTACCGGGACTAGCGGGACCTACGAGCAGTACTTC CASQLFTGTSGTYEQYF
TRBJ2-7 TRBD1 TRBV11-2 few TGTGCCAGCAGCTTCCTCCATCCCCGGGACAGCCCCCTCCACGAGCAGTACTTC CASSFLHPRDSPLHEQYF
TRBJ1-1 . TRBV6-5 few TGTGCCAGCAGTTACTCGCCATCATCGTCAGGGGAGACTGAAGCTTTCTTT CASSYSPSSSGETEAFF
TRBJ1-3 . TRBV25-1 . TGTGCCAGCAGTGAAATGGGCTCTGGGGGCAAGTCTGGAAACACCATATATTTT CASSEMGSGGKSGNTIYF
TRBJ2-5 . TRBV7-6 . TGTGCCAGCAGCCCAGGACAGAGCTCACAAGAGACCCAGTACTTC CASSPGQSSQETQYF
TRBJ1-6 . TRBV6-1 once TGTGCCAGCAGAATTGACTATAATTCACCCCTCCACTTT CASRIDYNSPLHF
TRBJ2-7 TRBD2 TRBV7-6 few TGTGCCAGCAGCTTAGGCGGGAGTAAGTACGAGCAGTACTTC CASSLGGSKYEQYF
TRBJ2-7 . TRBV12-3/TRBV12-4 . TGTGCCAGCAGTTTAAGCGATAGCTCCTACGAGCAGTACTTC CASSLSDSSYEQYF
TRBJ1-6 . TRBV6-5 . TGTGCCAGCAGTTACGTGGGACCGGGGAGTCCCCTCCACTTT CASSYVGPGSPLHF
TRBJ2-2 TRBD2 TRBV12-3/TRBV12-4 few TGTGCCAGCAGTTTCGGTAGCGGGAGGGCCGGGGCCGGGGAGCTGTTTTTT CASSFGSGRAGAGELFF
TRBJ1-1 . TRBV4-1 few TGCGCCAGCAGCCAAGGCCCCACAGGGCCGAACACTGAAGCTTTCTTT CASSQGPTGPNTEAFF
TRBJ2-5 . TRBV2 few TGTGCCAGCAGGGACCGGGCCCTTCAAGAGACCCAGTACTTC CASRDRALQETQYF